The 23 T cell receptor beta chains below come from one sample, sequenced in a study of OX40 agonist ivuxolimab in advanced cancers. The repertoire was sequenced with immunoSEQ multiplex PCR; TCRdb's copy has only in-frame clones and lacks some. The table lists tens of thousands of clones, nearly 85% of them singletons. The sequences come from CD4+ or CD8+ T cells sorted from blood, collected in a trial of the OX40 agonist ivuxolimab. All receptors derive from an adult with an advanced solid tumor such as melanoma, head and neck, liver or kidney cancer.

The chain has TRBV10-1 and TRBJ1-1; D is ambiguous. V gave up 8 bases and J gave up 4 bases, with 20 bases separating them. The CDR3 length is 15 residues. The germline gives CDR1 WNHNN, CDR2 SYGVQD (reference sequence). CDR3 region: CASGGELRGGTEAFF. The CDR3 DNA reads TGCGCCAGCGGAGGAGAATTGCGGGGTGGCACTGAAGCTTTCTTT.

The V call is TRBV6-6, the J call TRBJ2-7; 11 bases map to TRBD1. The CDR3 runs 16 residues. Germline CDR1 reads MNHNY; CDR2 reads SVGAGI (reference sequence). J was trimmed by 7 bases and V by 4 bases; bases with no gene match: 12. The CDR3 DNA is TGTGCCAGCAGTTCATCGACAGGACAGGGGGCTAAAGAGCAGTACTTC. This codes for CASSSSTGQGAKEQYF.

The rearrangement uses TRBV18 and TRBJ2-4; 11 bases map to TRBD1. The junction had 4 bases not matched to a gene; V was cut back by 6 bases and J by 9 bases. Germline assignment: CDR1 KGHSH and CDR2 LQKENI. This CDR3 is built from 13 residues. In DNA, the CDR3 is TGTGCCAGCTCGGACAGGGGGCAAAGCATTCAGTACTTC. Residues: CASSDRGQSIQYF.

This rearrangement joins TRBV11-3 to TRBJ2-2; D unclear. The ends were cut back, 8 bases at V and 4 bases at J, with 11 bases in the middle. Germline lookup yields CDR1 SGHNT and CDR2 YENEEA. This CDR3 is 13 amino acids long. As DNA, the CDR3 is TGTGCCAGCTCCCGAACTCGCACCGGGGAGCTGTTTTTT. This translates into CASSRTRTGELFF.

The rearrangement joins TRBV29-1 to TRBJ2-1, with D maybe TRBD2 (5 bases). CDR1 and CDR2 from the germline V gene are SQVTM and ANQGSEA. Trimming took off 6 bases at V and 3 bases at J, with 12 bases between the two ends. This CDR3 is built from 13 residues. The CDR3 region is CSVDGLIYNEQFF. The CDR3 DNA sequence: TGCAGCGTGGATGGACTTATCTACAATGAGCAGTTCTTC.

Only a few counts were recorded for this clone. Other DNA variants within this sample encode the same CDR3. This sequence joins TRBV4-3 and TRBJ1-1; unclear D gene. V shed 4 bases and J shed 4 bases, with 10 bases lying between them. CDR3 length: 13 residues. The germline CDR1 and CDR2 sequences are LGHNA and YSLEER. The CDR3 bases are TGCGCCAGCAGCCCCCGGGAGGTCACTGAAGCTTTCTTT. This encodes CASSPREVTEAFF.

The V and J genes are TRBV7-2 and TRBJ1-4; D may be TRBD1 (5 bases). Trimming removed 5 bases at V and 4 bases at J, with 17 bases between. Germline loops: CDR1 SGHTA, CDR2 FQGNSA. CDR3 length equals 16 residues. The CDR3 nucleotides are TGTGCCAGCAGCGATAGTGGGCAGGGAGGTAATGAAAAACTGTTTTTT. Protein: CASSDSGQGGNEKLFF.

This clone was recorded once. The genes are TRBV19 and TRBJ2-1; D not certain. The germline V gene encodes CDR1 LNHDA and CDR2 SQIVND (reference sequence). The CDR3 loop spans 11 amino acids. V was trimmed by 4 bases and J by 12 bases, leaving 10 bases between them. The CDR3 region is CASSNGIWQFF. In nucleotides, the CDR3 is TGTGCCAGTAGTAATGGCATTTGGCAGTTCTTC. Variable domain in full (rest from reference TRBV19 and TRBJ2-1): DGGITQSPKYLFRKEGQNVTLSCEQNLNHDAMYWYRQDPGQGLRLIYYSQIVNDFQKGDIAEGYSVSREKKESFPLTVTSAQKNPTAFYLCASSNGIWQFFGPGTRLTVL.

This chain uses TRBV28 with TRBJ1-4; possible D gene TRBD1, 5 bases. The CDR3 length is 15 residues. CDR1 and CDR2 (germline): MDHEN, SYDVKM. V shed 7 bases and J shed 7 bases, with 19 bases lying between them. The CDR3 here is CASKRAGPASEKLFF. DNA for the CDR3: TGTGCCAGCAAACGCGCGGGGCCAGCCTCTGAAAAACTGTTTTTT.

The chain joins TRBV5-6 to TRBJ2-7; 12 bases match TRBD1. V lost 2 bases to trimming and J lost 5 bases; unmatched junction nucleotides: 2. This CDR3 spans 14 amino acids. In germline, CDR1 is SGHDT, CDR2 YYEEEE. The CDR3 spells CASSFRDRGHEQYF. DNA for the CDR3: TGTGCCAGCAGCTTCCGGGACAGGGGGCACGAGCAGTACTTC.

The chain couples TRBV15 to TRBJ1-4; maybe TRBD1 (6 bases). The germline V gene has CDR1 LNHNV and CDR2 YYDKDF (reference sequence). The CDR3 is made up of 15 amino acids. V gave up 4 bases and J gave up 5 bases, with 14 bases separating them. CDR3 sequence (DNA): TGTGCCACCAGCACAGGAAACAGGGAGAATGAAAAACTGTTTTTT. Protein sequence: CATSTGNRENEKLFF.

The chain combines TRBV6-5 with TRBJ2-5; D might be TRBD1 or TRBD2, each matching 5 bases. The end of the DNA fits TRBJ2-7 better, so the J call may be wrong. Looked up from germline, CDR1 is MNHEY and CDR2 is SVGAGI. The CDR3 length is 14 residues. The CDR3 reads CASSSTGRAYEQYF. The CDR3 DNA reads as TGTGCCAGCAGTTCAACGGGGCGAGCCTACGAGCAGTACTTC.

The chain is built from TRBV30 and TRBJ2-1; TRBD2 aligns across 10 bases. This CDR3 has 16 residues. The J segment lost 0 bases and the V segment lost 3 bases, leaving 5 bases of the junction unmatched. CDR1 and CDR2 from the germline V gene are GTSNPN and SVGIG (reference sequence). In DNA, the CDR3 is TGTGCCTGGAGCCGAGCGGGAGGGGGCTCCTACAATGAGCAGTTCTTC. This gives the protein CAWSRAGGGSYNEQFF.

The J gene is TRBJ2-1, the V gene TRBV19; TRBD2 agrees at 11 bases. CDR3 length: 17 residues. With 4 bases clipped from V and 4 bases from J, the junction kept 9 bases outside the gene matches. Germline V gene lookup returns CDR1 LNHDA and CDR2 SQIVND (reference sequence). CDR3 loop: CASSTYRTSGRYNEQFF. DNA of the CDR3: TGTGCCAGTAGTACCTATCGGACTAGCGGGCGTTACAATGAGCAGTTCTTC.

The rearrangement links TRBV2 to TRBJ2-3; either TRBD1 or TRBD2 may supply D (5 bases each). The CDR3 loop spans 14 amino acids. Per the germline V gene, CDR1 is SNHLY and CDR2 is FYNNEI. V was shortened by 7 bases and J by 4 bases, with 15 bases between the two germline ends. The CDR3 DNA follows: TGTGCCAGCAAACGGGACCGGGGATCAGATACGCAGTATTTT. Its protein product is CASKRDRGSDTQYF.

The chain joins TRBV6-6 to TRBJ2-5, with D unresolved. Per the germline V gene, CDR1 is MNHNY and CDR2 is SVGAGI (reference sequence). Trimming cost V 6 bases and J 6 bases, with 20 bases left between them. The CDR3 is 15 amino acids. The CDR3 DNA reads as TGTGCCAGCAGCGCCCCCCTCGAGGACCGGCAGACCCAGTACTTC. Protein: CASSAPLEDRQTQYF.

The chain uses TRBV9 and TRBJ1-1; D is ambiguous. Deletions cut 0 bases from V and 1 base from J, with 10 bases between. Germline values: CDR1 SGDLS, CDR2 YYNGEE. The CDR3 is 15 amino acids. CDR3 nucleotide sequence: TGTGCCAGCAGCGTAGGGGTACTCCGGAACACTGAAGCTTTCTTT. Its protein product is CASSVGVLRNTEAFF.

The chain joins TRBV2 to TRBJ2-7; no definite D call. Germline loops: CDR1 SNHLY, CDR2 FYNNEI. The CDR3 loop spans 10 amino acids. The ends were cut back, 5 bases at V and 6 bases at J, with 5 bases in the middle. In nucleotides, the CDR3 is TGTGCCAGCAGTTTCTCCGAGCAGTACTTC. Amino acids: CASSFSEQYF.

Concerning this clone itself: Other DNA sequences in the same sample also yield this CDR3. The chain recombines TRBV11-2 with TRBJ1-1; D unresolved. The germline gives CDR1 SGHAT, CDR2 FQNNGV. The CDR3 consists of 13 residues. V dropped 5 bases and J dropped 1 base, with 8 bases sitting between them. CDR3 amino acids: CASSLGENTEAFF. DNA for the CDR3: TGTGCCAGCAGCCTCGGTGAGAACACTGAAGCTTTCTTT.

CDR3 in amino acids: CASSLGDRGPYEQYF. CDR3 DNA sequence: TGTGCCAGCAGCTTAGGGGACAGGGGGCCCTACGAGCAGTACTTC. The chain uses TRBV7-9 and TRBJ2-7, with 12 bases identical to TRBD1. The J segment lost 2 bases and the V segment lost 1 base, leaving 0 bases of the junction unmatched. Germline CDR1 reads SEHNR; CDR2 reads FQNEAQ (reference sequence). The CDR3 has 15 residues.

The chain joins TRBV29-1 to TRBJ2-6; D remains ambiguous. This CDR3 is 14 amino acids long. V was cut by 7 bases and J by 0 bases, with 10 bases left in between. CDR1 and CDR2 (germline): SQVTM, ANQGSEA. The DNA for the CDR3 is TGCAGCGCTTCGCCGAGCTCTGGGGCCAACGTCCTGACTTTC. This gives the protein CSASPSSGANVLTF.

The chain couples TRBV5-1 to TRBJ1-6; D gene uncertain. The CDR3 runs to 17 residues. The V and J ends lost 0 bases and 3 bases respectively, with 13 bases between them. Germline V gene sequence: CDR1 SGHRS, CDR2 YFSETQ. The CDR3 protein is CASSLGVGVGYNSPLHF. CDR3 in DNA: TGCGCCAGCAGCTTGGGAGTCGGCGTTGGCTATAATTCACCCCTCCACTTT.

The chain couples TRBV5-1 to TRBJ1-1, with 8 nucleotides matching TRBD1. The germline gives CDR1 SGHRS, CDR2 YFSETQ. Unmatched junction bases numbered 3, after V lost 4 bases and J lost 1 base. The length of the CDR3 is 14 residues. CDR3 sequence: CASSPGQGNTEAFF. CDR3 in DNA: TGCGCCAGCAGCCCTGGACAGGGGAACACTGAAGCTTTCTTT.